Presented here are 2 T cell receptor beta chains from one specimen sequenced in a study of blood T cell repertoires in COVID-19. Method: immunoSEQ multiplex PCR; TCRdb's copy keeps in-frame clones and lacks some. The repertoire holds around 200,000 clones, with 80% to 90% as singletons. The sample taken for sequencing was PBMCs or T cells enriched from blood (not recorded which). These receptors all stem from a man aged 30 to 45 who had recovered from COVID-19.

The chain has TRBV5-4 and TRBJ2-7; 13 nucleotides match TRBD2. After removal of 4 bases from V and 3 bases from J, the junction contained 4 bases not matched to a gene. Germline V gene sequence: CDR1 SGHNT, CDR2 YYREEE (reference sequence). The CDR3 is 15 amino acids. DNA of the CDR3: TGTGCCAGCAGCGCGGGACTAGCGGGAAGCTACGAGCAGTACTTC. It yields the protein CASSAGLAGSYEQYF.

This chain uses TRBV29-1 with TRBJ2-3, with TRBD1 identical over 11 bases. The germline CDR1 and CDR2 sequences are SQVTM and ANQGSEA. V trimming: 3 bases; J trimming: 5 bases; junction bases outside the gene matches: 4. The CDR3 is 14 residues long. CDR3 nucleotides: TGCAGCGTTGATGGGACAGGGGGAGGAGATACGCAGTATTTT. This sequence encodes CSVDGTGGGDTQYF.